Shown below are 9 T cell receptor beta chains from a single sample sequenced in a study of OX40 agonist ivuxolimab in advanced cancers. Using immunoSEQ multiplex PCR, the repertoire was profiled, and TCRdb retains in-frame clones only, with some absent. This sample has more than 25,000 clones, with around nine tenths found just once. The input for sequencing was CD4+ or CD8+ T cells sorted from blood, taken in a trial of the OX40 agonist ivuxolimab. The receptors were sampled from an adult with an advanced solid tumor such as melanoma, head and neck, liver or kidney cancer.

The chain is built from TRBV28 and TRBJ2-6; D may be TRBD1 (5 bases). CDR3 length equals 17 residues. Germline V lookup: CDR1 MDHEN, CDR2 SYDVKM. Trimming removed 4 bases from V and 0 bases from J, with 13 bases in between. CDR3 bases: TGTGCCAGCAGTTCTAGACAGTCCGTCTCTGGGGCCAACGTCCTGACTTTC. Translating it yields CASSSRQSVSGANVLTF. The full variable domain, rest sourced from reference TRBV28 and TRBJ2-6, is DVKVTQSSRYLVKRTGEKVFLECVQDMDHENMFWYRQDPGLGLRLIYFSYDVKMKEKGDIPEGYSVSREKKERFSLILESASTNQTSMYLCASSSRQSVSGANVLTFGAGSRLTVL.

The V gene is TRBV7-9, the J gene TRBJ2-5; weak D call: TRBD2 (6 bases). The V and J ends lost 1 base and 5 bases respectively, with 11 bases between them. Germline assignment: CDR1 SEHNR and CDR2 FQNEAQ (reference sequence). The CDR3 spans 14 residues. The DNA for the CDR3 is TGTGCCAGCAGCTTAGTCGGGCTAGCGGAGACCCAGTACTTC. The encoded protein is CASSLVGLAETQYF. Supplemented by reference TRBV7-9 and TRBJ2-5, the full variable domain reads DTGVSQNPRHKITKRGQNVTFRCDPISEHNRLYWYRQTLGQGPEFLTYFQNEAQLEKSRLLSDRFSAERPKGSFSTLEIQRTEQGDSAMYLCASSLVGLAETQYFGPGTRLLVL.

The chain recombines TRBV30 with TRBJ1-6; D is unclear. The germline CDR1 and CDR2 sequences are GTSNPN and SVGIG (reference sequence). Deletions cut 3 bases from V and 5 bases from J, with 23 bases between. The CDR3 is 18 residues long. CDR3 protein: CAWRPWDAAPLHNSPLHF. CDR3 coding DNA: TGTGCCTGGAGACCCTGGGATGCGGCCCCTCTCCATAATTCACCCCTCCACTTT.

This chain links TRBV5-4 with TRBJ2-6; no definite D call. Germline assignment: CDR1 SGHNT and CDR2 YYREEE (reference sequence). Trimming stripped 0 bases from V and 0 bases from J, with 4 bases between. CDR3 length: 15 residues. This CDR3 reads CASSLGPSGANVLTF. The CDR3 bases are TGTGCCAGCAGCTTGGGGCCCTCTGGGGCCAACGTCCTGACTTTC.

This clone was seen only once. The V call is TRBV12-5, the J call TRBJ2-3, with D perhaps matching TRBD1 (5 bases). The CDR3 covers 15 residues. Germline CDR1 reads LGHNT; CDR2 reads FRNRAP. The ends were cut back, 8 bases at V and 1 base at J, with 16 bases in the middle. The CDR3 DNA reads as TGTGCTAGTAGCGTCCAGGGTTTAGGCACAGATACGCAGTATTTT. Amino acid sequence: CASSVQGLGTDTQYF.

The gene calls are TRBV7-9 and TRBJ1-4; TRBD1 matches at 9 bases. Trimming took 3 bases from V and 0 from J; bases not matched to a gene: 11. Germline-derived CDR1 and CDR2 are SEHNR and FQNEAQ (reference sequence). The CDR3 covers 19 residues. This CDR3 is CASSLDSWTGEPTNEKLFF. Here the CDR3 DNA reads TGTGCCAGCAGCTTGGATTCATGGACAGGGGAACCAACTAATGAAAAACTGTTTTTT.

The genes are TRBV7-9 and TRBJ2-7, with 9 bases aligning to TRBD1. From germline, CDR1 is SEHNR and CDR2 FQNEAQ (reference sequence). CDR3 size: 15 residues. V lost 6 bases and J lost 3; bases outside the gene matches: 9. The CDR3 region is CASSSGMGQGYEQYF. DNA for the CDR3: TGTGCCAGCAGTTCTGGGATGGGACAGGGCTACGAGCAGTACTTC.

The V and J genes are TRBV4-1 and TRBJ2-1; D is unresolved. CDR1 MGHRA and CDR2 YSYEKL come from the germline V gene. The V end lost 1 base, the J end lost 7 bases, and 5 bases lay between the germline ends. This CDR3 is built from 12 residues. CDR3 DNA: TGCGCCAGCAGCCAAGGGGGTAATGAGCAGTTCTTC. Residues: CASSQGGNEQFF.

The CDR3 loop is CASSLRTGESTDTQYF. The CDR3 DNA reads TGTGCCAGCAGCTTGCGGACAGGGGAGAGCACAGATACGCAGTATTTT. The chain recombines TRBV11-2 with TRBJ2-3; 9 bases align to TRBD1. CDR3 size: 16 residues. V was clipped by 3 bases and J by 0 bases; unmatched bases: 4. Germline CDR1 SGHAT, CDR2 FQNNGV.